Listed below are T cell receptor beta chains from one sample, sequenced in a study of T cell repertoires in cytomegalovirus infection. Using its own MiXCR run on the reads, TCRdb lists one record per CDR3 protein. The table has 350,000 to 550,000 distinct CDR3 sequences, roughly 30% seen once. Sequencing input: PBMCs. These receptors originate from a human donor in good health (CMV status not recorded). Some clones in this sample may be carry-over from other donors' samples. The CDR3 runs from the conserved cysteine through the conserved F or W. D genes are given only for firm matches. Some rows have no size entry. The others give once, few or many, or a class for an expanded clone.

abundance | j_gene | v_gene | d_gene | CDR3nt | CDR3aa
few | TRBJ1-5 | TRBV5-8 | . | TGTGCCAGCAGTAGGGGGGGGGCAGGCGGGAGCAATCAGCCCCAGCATTTT | CASSRGGAGGSNQPQHF
many | TRBJ1-2 | TRBV7-9 | . | TGTGCCAGCAGCTTAGGAACTAACTATGGCTACACCTTC | CASSLGTNYGYTF
. | TRBJ2-5 | TRBV28 | . | TGTGCCAGCAGCCTAGCTAGGTGGGAGACCCAGTACTTC | CASSLARWETQYF
few | TRBJ1-4 | TRBV7-2 | . | TGTGCCAGCAGCTTAGCGACGTCAACTAATGAAAAACTGTTTTTT | CASSLATSTNEKLFF
. | TRBJ2-7 | TRBV19 | . | TGTGCCAGTAGTATCGGGACGGGGAGCTCCTACGAGCAGTACTTC | CASSIGTGSSYEQYF
many | TRBJ2-2 | TRBV6-2/TRBV6-3 | TRBD1 | TGTGCCAGCAGTTACGACAGGGGGTCCGGGGAGCTGTTTTTT | CASSYDRGSGELFF
. | TRBJ2-7 | TRBV6-6 | TRBD2 | TGTGCCAGCAGTGACGTACTAGCGGGGACCTACGAGCAGTACTTC | CASSDVLAGTYEQYF
. | TRBJ2-7 | TRBV20-1 | TRBD2 | TGCATTGCTATAAACGGGGGGGATCACGAGCAGTACTTC | CIAINGGDHEQYF
. | TRBJ2-5 | TRBV28 | . | TGTGCCACCCAAGTCAGGGCGATTGAGACCCAGTACTTC | CATQVRAIETQYF
few | TRBJ2-2 | TRBV6-6 | TRBD1 | TGTGCCGCGGGTCGACAGGGGGCGAACACCGGGGAGCTGTTTTTT | CAAGRQGANTGELFF
few | TRBJ2-1 | TRBV2 | . | TGTGCCAGCAGTGACCCGGCCCGGACGGTGTCCAATGAGCAGTTCTTC | CASSDPARTVSNEQFF
many | TRBJ1-1 | TRBV11-2 | . | TGTGCCAGCAGCTTAGGACAGAACGAAGCTTTCTTT | CASSLGQNEAFF
. | TRBJ1-2 | TRBV5-6 | . | TGTGCCAGCAGCTTGGCGGGGGGCGAGGACTATGGCTACACCTTC | CASSLAGGEDYGYTF
many | TRBJ1-3 | TRBV28 | . | TGTGCCAGCAGTTTCAAAAACACCATATATTTT | CASSFKNTIYF
. | TRBJ2-5 | TRBV2 | TRBD2 | TGTGCCAGCACGACTAGCGGGGGGATGAAGACCCAGTACTTC | CASTTSGGMKTQYF
. | TRBJ1-2 | TRBV14 | TRBD1 | TGTGCCAGCAGCCAAGATTTCCGGGGACAGCCCTATGGCTACACCTTC | CASSQDFRGQPYGYTF
. | TRBJ2-7 | TRBV12-3/TRBV12-4 | TRBD2 | TGTGCCAGCAGTTCTTCTCGGGGGGACTACTCCTACGAGCAGTACTTC | CASSSSRGDYSYEQYF
few | TRBJ2-5 | TRBV18 | TRBD1 | TGTGCCAGCTCACGGGACAGTAACCAAGAGACCCAGTACTTC | CASSRDSNQETQYF
few | TRBJ1-2 | TRBV12-3/TRBV12-4 | TRBD1 | TGTGCCAGCAGTTTATGGGACAGGGTGGATCTGGGCTATGGCTACACCTTC | CASSLWDRVDLGYGYTF
many | TRBJ2-7 | TRBV7-6 | TRBD1 | TGTGCCAGCAGCCCAGACAGGGGGCAGGGCTCCTACGAGCAGTACTTC | CASSPDRGQGSYEQYF
few | TRBJ1-6 | TRBV6-2/TRBV6-3 | . | TGTGCCAGCAGTCTATTTGAGGTTTTATATAATTCACCCCTCCACTTT | CASSLFEVLYNSPLHF
. | TRBJ1-5 | TRBV2 | . | TGTGCCAGCACTTACACAGGGACGGGAGGTCAACCCCAGCATTTT | CASTYTGTGGQPQHF
. | TRBJ1-6 | TRBV19 | . | TGTGCCAGTAGTTCGTCCCCGGACTCACCCCTCCACTTT | CASSSSPDSPLHF
many | TRBJ2-6 | TRBV6-1 | . | TGTGCCAGCGGCGGACTGCTTTCGGGGTCTGGGGCCAACGTCCTGACTTTC | CASGGLLSGSGANVLTF
few | TRBJ2-1 | TRBV12-3/TRBV12-4 | TRBD2 | TGTGCCAGCAGTCCCCCTAGCGGGGAAGCCAATGAGCAGTTCTTC | CASSPPSGEANEQFF
once | TRBJ1-1 | TRBV7-2 | . | TGTGCCAGCAGCTTGGATGTCCCTTCAGTGGGCACTGAAGCTTTCTTT | CASSLDVPSVGTEAFF